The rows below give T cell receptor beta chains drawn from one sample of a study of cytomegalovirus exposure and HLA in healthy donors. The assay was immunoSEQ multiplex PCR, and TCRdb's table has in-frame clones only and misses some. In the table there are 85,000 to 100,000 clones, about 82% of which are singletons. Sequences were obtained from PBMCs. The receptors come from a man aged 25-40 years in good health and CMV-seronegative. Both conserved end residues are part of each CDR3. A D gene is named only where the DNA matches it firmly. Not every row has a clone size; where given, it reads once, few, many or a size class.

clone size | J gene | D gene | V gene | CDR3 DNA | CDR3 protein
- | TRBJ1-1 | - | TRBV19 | TGTGCCAGTAGTATATACAGGGTAACTGAAGCTTTCTTT | CASSIYRVTEAFF
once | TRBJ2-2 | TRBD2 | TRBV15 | TGTGCCACCAGCAGCGCGGGGGAAACCGGGGAGCTGTTTTTT | CATSSAGETGELFF
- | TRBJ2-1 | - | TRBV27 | TGTGCCGTCAAGCCAGTATGGGAGATTGGCATCAATGAGCAGTTCTTC | CAVKPVWEIGINEQFF
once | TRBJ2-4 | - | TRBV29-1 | TGCAGCGTTGGTATGGGGCTAGCCAAAAACATTCAGTACTTC | CSVGMGLAKNIQYF
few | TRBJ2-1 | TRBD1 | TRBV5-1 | TGCGCCAGCAGCGCACCCGACAGGGACCCCTACAATGAGCAGTTCTTC | CASSAPDRDPYNEQFF
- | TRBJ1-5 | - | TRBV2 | TGTGCCAGCAACTTACACCGGGGCAATCAGCCCCAGCATTTT | CASNLHRGNQPQHF
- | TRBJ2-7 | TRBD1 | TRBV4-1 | TGCGCCAGCAGCCACCGTCTGAAGGACAGGGGCCACGAGCAGTACTTC | CASSHRLKDRGHEQYF
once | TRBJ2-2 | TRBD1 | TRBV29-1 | TGCAGCGTGGACAGGGACACCGGGGAGCTGTTTTTT | CSVDRDTGELFF
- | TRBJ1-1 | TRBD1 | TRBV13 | TGTGCCAGCAGCCCGCGACAGGGGGCCCCTGAAGCTTTCTTT | CASSPRQGAPEAFF
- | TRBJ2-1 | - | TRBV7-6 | TGTGCCAGCAGCACGACAGCGTTTATGTCCTACAATGAGCAGTTCTTC | CASSTTAFMSYNEQFF
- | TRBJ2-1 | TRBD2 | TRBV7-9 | TGTGCCAGCAGCCTACTTCCTAGCGGGGTTATCTATGAGCAGTTCTTC | CASSLLPSGVIYEQFF
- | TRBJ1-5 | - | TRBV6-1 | TGTGCCAGCAGTGAAGTACCCGGACAGCCATATCAGCCCCAGCATTTT | CASSEVPGQPYQPQHF
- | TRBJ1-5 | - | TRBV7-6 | TGTGCCAGCAGCTCCTACAATCAGCCCCAGCATTTT | CASSSYNQPQHF
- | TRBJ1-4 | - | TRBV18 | TGTGCCAGCTCACCGGAGTTCTCTAATGAAAAACTGTTTTTT | CASSPEFSNEKLFF
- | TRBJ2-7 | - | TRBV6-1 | TGTGCCAGCGGGAGCTCCTACGAGCAGTACTTC | CASGSSYEQYF
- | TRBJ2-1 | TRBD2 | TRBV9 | TGTGCCAGCAGCCCCCAACTAGCGGGGGGGCTGGTTGAGCAGTTCTTC | CASSPQLAGGLVEQFF
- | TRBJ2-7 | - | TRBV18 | TGTGCCAGCTCACCAGCCAGAAGCTCCTACGAGCAGTACTTC | CASSPARSSYEQYF
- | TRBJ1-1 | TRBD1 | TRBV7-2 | TGTGCCAGCAGCCCGACCTTTGACAGGGGGTTGGTCGCTGAAGCTTTCTTT | CASSPTFDRGLVAEAFF
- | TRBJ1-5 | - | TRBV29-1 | TGCAGCGTTGAGGACAGCTCCAATCAGCCCCAGCATTTT | CSVEDSSNQPQHF
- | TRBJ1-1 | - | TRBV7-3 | TGTGCCAGCAGCTTAACAGATGGAGGGTACACTGAAGCTTTCTTT | CASSLTDGGYTEAFF
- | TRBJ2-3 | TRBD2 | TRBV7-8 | TGTGCCAGCAGCTTACTAGCGGGGGTTTATACGCAGTATTTT | CASSLLAGVYTQYF
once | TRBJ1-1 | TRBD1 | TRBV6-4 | TGTGCCAGCAGTCGCCATCCCGGACAGGGGAACACTGAAGCTTTCTTT | CASSRHPGQGNTEAFF
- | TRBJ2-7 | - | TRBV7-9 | TGTGCCAGCAGCCCATCCTACGAGCAGTACTTC | CASSPSYEQYF
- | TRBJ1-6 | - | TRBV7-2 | TGTGCCAGCAGGATAGGAAGGGAGAATTCACCCCTCCACTTT | CASRIGRENSPLHF
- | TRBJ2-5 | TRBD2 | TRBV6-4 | TGTGCCAACCAGGTCCAATCCGGGGGGGACTTCCAAGAGACCCAGTACTTC | CANQVQSGGDFQETQYF
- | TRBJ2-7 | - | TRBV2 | TGTGCCAGCAGGGACAGTAAGACCTACGAGCAGTACTTC | CASRDSKTYEQYF
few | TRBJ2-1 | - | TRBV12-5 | TGTGCTAGTGGTTTGCCCCCTAGGGCAGCGGGCCCCTCCTACAATGAGCAGTTCTTC | CASGLPPRAAGPSYNEQFF
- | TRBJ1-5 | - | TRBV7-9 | TGTGCCAGCGGCCGGGACAATCTCGAAGGGCAGCCCCAGCATTTT | CASGRDNLEGQPQHF
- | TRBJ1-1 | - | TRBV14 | TGTGCCAGCAGCTCAAACAGGGTTACTGAAGCTTTCTTT | CASSSNRVTEAFF
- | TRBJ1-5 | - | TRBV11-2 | TGTGCCAGCAGCTTAGTTCCCGGGGACAATCAGCCCCAGAATTTT | CASSLVPGDNQPQNF
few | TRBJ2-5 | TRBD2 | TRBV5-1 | TGCGCCAGCAGCTCAGCGGGAGCGGAAGAGACCCAGTACTTC | CASSSAGAEETQYF
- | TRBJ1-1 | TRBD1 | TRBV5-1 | TGCGCCAGCAGAGGTGGGGACAGTCTAAACACTGAAGCTTTCTTT | CASRGGDSLNTEAFF
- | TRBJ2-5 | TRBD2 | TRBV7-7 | TGTGCCAGCAGTGAGCGGGAACAAGAGACCCAGTACTTC | CASSEREQETQYF
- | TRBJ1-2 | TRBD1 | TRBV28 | TGTGCCAGCAGTCCAGGGGGATCATACTATGGCTACACCTTC | CASSPGGSYYGYTF
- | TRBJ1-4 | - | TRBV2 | TGTGCCAGCAGTGAATCCAGGGCTGAAAAACTGTTTTTT | CASSESRAEKLFF
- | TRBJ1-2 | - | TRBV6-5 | TGTGCCAGCAGTGGCCGGGATTACTATGGCTACACCTTC | CASSGRDYYGYTF
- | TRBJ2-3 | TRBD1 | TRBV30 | TGTGCCTGGAGTGTGGGACAGCCCACAGATACGCAGTATTTT | CAWSVGQPTDTQYF
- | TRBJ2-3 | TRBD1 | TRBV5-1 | TGCGCCAGCACCCAGGGGGCTCTAAGCACAGATACGCAGTATTTT | CASTQGALSTDTQYF
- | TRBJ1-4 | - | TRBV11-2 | TGTGCCAGCAGCTTAGGACATAATGAAAAACTGTTTTTT | CASSLGHNEKLFF
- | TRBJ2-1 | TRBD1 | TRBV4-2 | TGTGCCAGCAGCCAAGACCCCGGGACAGGGGGTAATGAGCAGTTCTTC | CASSQDPGTGGNEQFF
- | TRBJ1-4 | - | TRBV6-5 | TGTGCCAGCAGTTACAGACAGACTAATGAAAAACTGTTTTTT | CASSYRQTNEKLFF
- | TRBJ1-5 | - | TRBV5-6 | TGTGCCAGCAGCTCTGGCGGCGGATTCCAGCCCCAGCATTTT | CASSSGGGFQPQHF
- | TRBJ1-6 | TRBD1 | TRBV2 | TGTGCCAGCTTGGGACAGGGGAATTCACCCCTCCACTTT | CASLGQGNSPLHF
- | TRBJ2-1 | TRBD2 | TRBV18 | TGTGCCAGCTCACCACAGACTAGCGGCTACAATGAGCAGTTCTTC | CASSPQTSGYNEQFF
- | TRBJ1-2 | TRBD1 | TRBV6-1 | TGTGCCAGCAGTGGAGTGACAGGGGTGGACTATGGCTACACCTTC | CASSGVTGVDYGYTF
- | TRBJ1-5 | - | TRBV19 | TGTGCCAGTAGCTTTGGCAATCAGCCCCAGCATTTT | CASSFGNQPQHF
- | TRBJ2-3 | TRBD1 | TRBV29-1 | TGCAGCGTAAGAGGGACAGGGAAAGGCACAGATACGCAGTATTTT | CSVRGTGKGTDTQYF
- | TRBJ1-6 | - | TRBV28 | TGTGCCAGCAGTCCGACCGGGAGGCAAAACTCACCCCTCCACTTT | CASSPTGRQNSPLHF
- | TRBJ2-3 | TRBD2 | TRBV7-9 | TGTGCCAGCAGCTTAGGGACTAGCGGGAGGAGTTACGCAGATACGCAGTATTTT | CASSLGTSGRSYADTQYF
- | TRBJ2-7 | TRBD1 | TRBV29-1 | TGCAGCGTTGGGACAGGCGACTTCTCCGAGCAGTACTTC | CSVGTGDFSEQYF